The source of this TCR beta chain is a study of human T cells and chemical hapten exposure. Background on the study: Variability of per-sample TCR yields stemmed mainly from small differences in pooled library volume.

This clonotype was seen a few times. Between the trimmed V and J ends, which lost 0 bases and 2 bases, there was a span of 11 bases. This CDR3 is built from 15 residues. The germline V gene encodes CDR1 LNHNV and CDR2 YYDKDF (reference sequence). Original processing methods: Samples held a median of approximately 96,000 TCRs, range about 23,224–700,000. TCRdb re-called the RACE reads with MiXCR, one entry per CDR3 protein. What appears here as the V and J calls and clone size reflects TCRdb's work, not the paper's. This sample yields around 340,000 distinct CDR3 sequences, of which around 7% are seen a single time; roughly 7.9% belongs to the top ten. Indicated time point: patch test 1, 2 weeks after DPC sensitization. Treatment specified: therapeutic diphenylcyclopropenone sensitization with weekly scalp DPC.

This specimen was whole blood, taken in connection with sensitization to the hapten diphenylcyclopropenone (DPC). The clonotype originates from a young woman with alopecia areata. Some clones in this sample may be carry-over from other donors' samples. V and J are TRBV15 and TRBJ2-7; the D is unclear. The CDR3 spells CATSRDNSPAYEQYF. The CDR3 DNA reads TGTGCCACCAGCAGAGATAACAGTCCAGCCTACGAGCAGTACTTC.